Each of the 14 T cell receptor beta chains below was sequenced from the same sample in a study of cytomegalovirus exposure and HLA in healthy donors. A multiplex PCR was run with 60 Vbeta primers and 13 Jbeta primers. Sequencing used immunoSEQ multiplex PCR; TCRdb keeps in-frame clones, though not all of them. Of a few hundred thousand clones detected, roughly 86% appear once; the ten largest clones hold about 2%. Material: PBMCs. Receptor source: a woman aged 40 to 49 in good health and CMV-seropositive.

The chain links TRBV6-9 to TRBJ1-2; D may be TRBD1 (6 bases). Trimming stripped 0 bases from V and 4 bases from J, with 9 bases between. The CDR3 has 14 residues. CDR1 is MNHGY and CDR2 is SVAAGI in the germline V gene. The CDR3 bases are TGTGCCAGCAGTTATTCCGACAGGTTCTATGGCTACACCTTC. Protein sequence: CASSYSDRFYGYTF.

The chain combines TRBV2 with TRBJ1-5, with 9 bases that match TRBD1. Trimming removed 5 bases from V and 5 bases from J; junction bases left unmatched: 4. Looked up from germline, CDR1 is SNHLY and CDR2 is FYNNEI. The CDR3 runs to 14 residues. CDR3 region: CASSLDRGDQPQHF. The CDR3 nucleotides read TGTGCCAGCAGTTTGGACAGGGGAGATCAGCCCCAGCATTTT.

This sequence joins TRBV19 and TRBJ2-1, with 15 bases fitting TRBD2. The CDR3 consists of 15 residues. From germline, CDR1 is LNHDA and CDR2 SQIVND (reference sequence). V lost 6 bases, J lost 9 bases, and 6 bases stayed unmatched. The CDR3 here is CASSRGLAGGGEQFF. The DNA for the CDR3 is TGTGCCAGTAGCCGGGGACTAGCGGGAGGTGGTGAGCAGTTCTTC.

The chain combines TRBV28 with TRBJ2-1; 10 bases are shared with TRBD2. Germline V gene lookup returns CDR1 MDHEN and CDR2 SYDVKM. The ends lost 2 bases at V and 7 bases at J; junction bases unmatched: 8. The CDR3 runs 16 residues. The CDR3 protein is CASSLPASGRGNEQFF. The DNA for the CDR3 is TGTGCCAGCAGTTTACCGGCCAGCGGGAGGGGAAATGAGCAGTTCTTC.

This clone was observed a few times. The CDR3: CASTDRGREKLFF. Here the CDR3 DNA reads TGTGCCAGCACGGACAGGGGACGTGAAAAACTGTTTTTT. The J gene is TRBJ1-4, the V gene TRBV11-3; the match to TRBD1 covers 9 bases. Losses at the gene ends were 7 bases for V and 7 bases for J; bases not matched to a gene: 4. The CDR3 has 13 amino acids. Germline loops: CDR1 SGHNT, CDR2 YENEEA. Combining the CDR3 with reference TRBV11-3 and TRBJ1-4 gives the whole variable domain EAGVVQSPRYKIIEKKQPVAFWCNPISGHNTLYWYLQNLGQGPELLIRYENEEAVDDSQLPKDRFSAERLKGVDSTLKIQPAELGDSAVYLCASTDRGREKLFFGSGTQLSVL.

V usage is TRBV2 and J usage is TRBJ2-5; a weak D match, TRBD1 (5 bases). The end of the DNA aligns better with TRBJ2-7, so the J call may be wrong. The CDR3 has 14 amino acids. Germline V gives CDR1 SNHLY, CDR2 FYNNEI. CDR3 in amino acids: CASRTDSSSYEQYF. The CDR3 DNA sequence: TGTGCCAGCAGAACTGACAGCAGCTCCTACGAGCAGTACTTC.

This CDR3 is CASSLPGEETQYF. The CDR3 coding sequence is TGTGCCAGCAGCTTGCCAGGGGAAGAGACCCAGTACTTC. The chain carries TRBV11-3 and TRBJ2-5; maybe TRBD1 (6 bases). The CDR3 length is 13 residues. Germline CDR1 SGHNT, CDR2 YENEEA. V was shortened by 3 bases and J by 3 bases, with 8 bases between the two germline ends.

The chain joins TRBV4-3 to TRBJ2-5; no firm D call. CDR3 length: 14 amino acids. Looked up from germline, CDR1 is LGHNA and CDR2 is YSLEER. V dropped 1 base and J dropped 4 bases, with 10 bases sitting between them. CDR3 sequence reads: CASSQAAIRETQYF. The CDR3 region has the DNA TGCGCCAGCAGCCAAGCAGCGATAAGAGAGACCCAGTACTTC.

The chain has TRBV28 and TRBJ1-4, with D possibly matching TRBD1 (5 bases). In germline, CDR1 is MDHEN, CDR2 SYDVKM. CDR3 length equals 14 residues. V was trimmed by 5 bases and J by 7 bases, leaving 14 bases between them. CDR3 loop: CASSPFRRVEKLFF. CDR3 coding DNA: TGTGCCAGCAGTCCCTTTCGCAGGGTTGAAAAACTGTTTTTT.

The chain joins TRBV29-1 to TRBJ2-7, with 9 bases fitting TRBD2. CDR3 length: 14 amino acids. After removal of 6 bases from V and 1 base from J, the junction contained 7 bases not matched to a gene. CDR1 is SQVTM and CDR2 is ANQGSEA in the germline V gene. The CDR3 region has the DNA TGCAGCGTGGGCCCCCTAGCGGGATCCTACGAGCAGTACTTC. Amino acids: CSVGPLAGSYEQYF.

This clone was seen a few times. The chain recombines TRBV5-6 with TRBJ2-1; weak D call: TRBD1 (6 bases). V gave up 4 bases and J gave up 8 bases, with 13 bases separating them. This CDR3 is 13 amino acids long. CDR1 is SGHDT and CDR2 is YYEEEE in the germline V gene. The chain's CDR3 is CASSHDGTYEQFF. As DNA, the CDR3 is TGTGCCAGCAGCCATGACGGGACATATGAGCAGTTCTTC.

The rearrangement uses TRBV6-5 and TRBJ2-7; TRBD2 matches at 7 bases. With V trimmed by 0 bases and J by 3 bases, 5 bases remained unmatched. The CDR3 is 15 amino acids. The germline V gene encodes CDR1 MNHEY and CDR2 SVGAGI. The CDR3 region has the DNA TGTGCCAGCAGTTACTCGAGGACTAGGAACTACGAGCAGTACTTC. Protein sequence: CASSYSRTRNYEQYF.

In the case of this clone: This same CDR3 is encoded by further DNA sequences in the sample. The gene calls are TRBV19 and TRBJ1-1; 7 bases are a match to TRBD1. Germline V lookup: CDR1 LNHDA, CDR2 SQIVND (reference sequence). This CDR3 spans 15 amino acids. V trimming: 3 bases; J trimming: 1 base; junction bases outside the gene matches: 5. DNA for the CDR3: TGTGCCAGTAGTATCGGGGGACAGAGGAACACTGAAGCTTTCTTT. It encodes CASSIGGQRNTEAFF.

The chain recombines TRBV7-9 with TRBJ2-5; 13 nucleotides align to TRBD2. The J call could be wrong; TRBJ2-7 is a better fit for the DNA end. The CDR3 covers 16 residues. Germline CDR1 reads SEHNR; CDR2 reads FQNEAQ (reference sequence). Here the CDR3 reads CASSLGLAGGIYEQYF. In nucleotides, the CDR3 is TGTGCCAGCAGCTTAGGACTAGCGGGAGGTATCTACGAGCAGTACTTC.